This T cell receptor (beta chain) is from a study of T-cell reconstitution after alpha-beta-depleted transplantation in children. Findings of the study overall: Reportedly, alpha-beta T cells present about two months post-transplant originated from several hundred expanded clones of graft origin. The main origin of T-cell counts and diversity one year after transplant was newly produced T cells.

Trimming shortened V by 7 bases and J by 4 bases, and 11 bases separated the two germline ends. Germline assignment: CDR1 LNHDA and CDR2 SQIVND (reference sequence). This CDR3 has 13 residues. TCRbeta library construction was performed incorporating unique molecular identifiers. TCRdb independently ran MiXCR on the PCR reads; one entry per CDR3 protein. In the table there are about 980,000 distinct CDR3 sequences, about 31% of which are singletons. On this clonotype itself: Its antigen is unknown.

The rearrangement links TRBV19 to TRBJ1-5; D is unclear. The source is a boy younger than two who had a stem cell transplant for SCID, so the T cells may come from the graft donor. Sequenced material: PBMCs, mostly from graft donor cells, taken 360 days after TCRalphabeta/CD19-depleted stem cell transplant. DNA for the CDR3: TGTGCCAGTACGGGGTTTGGGAATCAGCCCCAGCATTTT. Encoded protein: CASTGFGNQPQHF. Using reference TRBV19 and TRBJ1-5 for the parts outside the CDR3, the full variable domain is DGGITQSPKYLFRKEGQNVTLSCEQNLNHDAMYWYRQDPGQGLRLIYYSQIVNDFQKGDIAEGYSVSREKKESFPLTVTSAQKNPTAFYLCASTGFGNQPQHFGDGTRLSIL.